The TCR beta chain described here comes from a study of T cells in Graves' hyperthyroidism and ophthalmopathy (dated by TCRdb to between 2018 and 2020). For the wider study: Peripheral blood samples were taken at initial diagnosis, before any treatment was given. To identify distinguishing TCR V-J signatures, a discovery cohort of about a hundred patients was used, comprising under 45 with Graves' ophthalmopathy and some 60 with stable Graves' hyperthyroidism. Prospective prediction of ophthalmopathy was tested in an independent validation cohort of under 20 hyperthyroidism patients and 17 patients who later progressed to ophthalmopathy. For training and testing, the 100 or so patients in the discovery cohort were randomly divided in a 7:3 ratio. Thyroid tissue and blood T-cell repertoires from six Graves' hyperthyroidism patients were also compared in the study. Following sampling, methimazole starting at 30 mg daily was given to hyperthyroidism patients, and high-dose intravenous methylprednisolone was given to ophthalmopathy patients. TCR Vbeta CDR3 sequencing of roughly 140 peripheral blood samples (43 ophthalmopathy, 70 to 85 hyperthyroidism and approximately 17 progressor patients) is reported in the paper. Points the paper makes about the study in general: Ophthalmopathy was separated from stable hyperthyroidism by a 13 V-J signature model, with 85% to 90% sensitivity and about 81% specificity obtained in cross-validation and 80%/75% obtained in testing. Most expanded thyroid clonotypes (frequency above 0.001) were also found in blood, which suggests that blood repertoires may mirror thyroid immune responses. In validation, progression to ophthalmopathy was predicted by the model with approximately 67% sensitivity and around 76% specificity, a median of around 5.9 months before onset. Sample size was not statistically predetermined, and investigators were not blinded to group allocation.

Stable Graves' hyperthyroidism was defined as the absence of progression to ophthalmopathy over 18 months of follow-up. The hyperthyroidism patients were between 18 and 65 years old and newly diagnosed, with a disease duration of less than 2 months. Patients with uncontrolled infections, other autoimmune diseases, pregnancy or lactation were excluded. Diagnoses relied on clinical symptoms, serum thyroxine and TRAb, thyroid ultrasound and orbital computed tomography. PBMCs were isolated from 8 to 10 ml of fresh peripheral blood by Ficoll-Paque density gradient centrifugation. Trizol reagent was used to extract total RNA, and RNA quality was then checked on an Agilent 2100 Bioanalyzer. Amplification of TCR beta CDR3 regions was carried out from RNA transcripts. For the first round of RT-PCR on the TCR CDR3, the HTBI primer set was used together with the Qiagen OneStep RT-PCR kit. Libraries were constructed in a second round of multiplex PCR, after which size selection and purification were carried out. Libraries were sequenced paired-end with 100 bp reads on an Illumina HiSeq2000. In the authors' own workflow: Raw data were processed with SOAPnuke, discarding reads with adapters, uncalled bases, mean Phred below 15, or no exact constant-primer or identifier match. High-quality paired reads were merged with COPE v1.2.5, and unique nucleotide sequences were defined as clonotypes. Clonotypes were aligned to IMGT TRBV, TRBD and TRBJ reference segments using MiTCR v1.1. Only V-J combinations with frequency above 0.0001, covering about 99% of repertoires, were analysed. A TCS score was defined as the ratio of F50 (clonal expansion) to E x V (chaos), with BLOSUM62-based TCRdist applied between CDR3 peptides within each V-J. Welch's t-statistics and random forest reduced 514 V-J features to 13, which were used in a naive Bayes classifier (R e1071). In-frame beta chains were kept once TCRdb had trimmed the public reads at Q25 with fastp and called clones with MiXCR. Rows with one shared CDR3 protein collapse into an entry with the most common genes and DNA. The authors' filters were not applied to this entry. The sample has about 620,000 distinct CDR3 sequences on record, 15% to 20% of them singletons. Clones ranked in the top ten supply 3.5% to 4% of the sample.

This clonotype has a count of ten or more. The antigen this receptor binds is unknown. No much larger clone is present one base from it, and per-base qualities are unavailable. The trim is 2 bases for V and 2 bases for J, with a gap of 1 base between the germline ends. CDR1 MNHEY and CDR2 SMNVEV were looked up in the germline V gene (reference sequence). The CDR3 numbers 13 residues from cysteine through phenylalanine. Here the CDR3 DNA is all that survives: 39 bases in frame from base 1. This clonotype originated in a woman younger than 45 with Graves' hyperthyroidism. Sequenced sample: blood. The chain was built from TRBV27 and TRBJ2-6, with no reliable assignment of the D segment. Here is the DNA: TGTGCCAGCAGTTTAACTGGGGCCAACGTCCTGACTTTC. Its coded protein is CASSLTGANVLTF.